This T cell receptor (beta chain) comes out of a study of blood T cell repertoires in COVID-19. In the study overall: COVID-19 samples collected from the United States, Italy and Spain covered acute and convalescent phases.

Under the authors' procedure: By means of reference gene primer amplification, nucleated cell counts were estimated. The assay was immunoSEQ multiplex PCR, and TCRdb's table has in-frame clones only and misses some. V, J and clone size are taken as reported in that table, and D and trimming were inferred from the DNA itself. The table includes approximately 97,000 clones, roughly 88% detected once. CDR3 length: 16 amino acids. The germline V gene has CDR1 SGHAT and CDR2 FQDESV (reference sequence). The V gene lost 5 bases and the J gene lost 1 base, with 18 bases spanning the gap. The receptor comes from a human donor in a cohort sampled during active COVID-19. The sequencing sample was made of peripheral blood. The rearrangement uses TRBV11-1 and TRBJ2-7, with a weak D call TRBD2 (7 bases). CDR3 sequence reads: CASSPRGRGTSYEQYF. CDR3 nucleotides: TGTGCCAGCAGCCCCCGGGGGAGGGGGACATCCTACGAGCAGTACTTC.